The clone carrying this T cell receptor beta chain was counted a few times. The record originates from a study of blood T cells in healthy people across ages. A J-beta primer mix and a sample-barcoded 5' primer were used in a second PCR of about 7 to 12 cycles. There were at least 3 million CDR3-containing paired-end reads obtained from each sample. Each CDR3 protein gets one entry after TCRdb re-called the 5' RACE reads with MiXCR. The sample includes around 800,000 distinct CDR3 sequences, roughly 24% seen only once; the top ten take 2.5% to 3.5%. These data are also associated with another study on T cells of mothers and their children. According to that study: Three healthy Caucasian mothers and their six children were the donors.

The receptor was derived from a boy aged 5-17 years in good health. Specimen: blood.

The CDR3 DNA is TGTGCCAGCAGCACCTGGACCTCTGGGGCCAACGTCCTGACTTTC. It is translated as CASSTWTSGANVLTF. The rearrangement links TRBV7-8 to TRBJ2-6; D is ambiguous. This CDR3 region has 15 residues. Per germline, CDR1 SGHVS and CDR2 FQNEAQ. Trimming pared 5 bases from V and 0 bases from J, leaving 8 bases between.